The 29 T cell receptor beta chains below were found in one sample sequenced in a study of blood T cells in healthy people across ages. The use of a sample-barcoded 5' primer and a J-beta primer mix characterized a second PCR of roughly 6 to 11 cycles. TCRdb processed the 5' RACE reads anew with MiXCR; each CDR3 protein has one entry. This table holds some 710,000 distinct CDR3 sequences, around half found once. Source material: blood. The origin of the receptors is an elderly man in good health.

The chain employs TRBV3-1 and TRBJ2-7, with TRBD1 matching over 8 bases. Looked up from germline, CDR1 is LGHDT and CDR2 is YNNKEL (reference sequence). There are 15 residues in the CDR3. Trimming cost V 1 base and J 2 bases; bases outside gene matches: 4. This chain's CDR3 is CASSQGTGPTYEQYF. The CDR3 nucleotides are TGTGCCAGCAGCCAAGGGACAGGGCCAACCTACGAGCAGTACTTC.

The chain combines TRBV12-3 or TRBV12-4 with TRBJ2-4; D is possibly TRBD1 (5 bases). Trimming shortened V by 1 base and J by 6 bases, and 7 bases separated the two germline ends. This CDR3 spans 13 amino acids. Here the CDR3 DNA reads TGTGCCAGCAGTTTAGAGGGGTTAAACATTCAGTACTTC. It codes for CASSLEGLNIQYF.

This clonotype was seen repeatedly, ten times or more. The V and J genes are TRBV7-2 and TRBJ2-5, with TRBD2 as a possible D gene (6 bases). The CDR3 spans 12 residues. The ends were cut back, 5 bases at V and 3 bases at J, with 7 bases in the middle. Germline lookup yields CDR1 SGHTA and CDR2 FQGNSA. The chain's CDR3 is CASSRGKETQYF. The CDR3 DNA reads as TGTGCCAGCAGCCGCGGGAAAGAGACCCAGTACTTC.

The V and J genes are TRBV4-2 and TRBJ2-7, with 11 bases aligning to TRBD2. V shed 0 bases, J shed 0 bases, and the junction held 4 bases outside the gene matches. In germline, CDR1 is LGHNA, CDR2 YNFKEQ. There are 17 residues in the CDR3. CDR3 nucleotides: TGTGCCAGCAGCCAAGATCTCCTAGCGGGAGGCTCCTACGAGCAGTACTTC. Its protein is CASSQDLLAGGSYEQYF.

Notes on this clonotype: One base away lies a much larger clone, so this may be a sequencing read error. The rearrangement links TRBV7-7 to TRBJ2-7; TRBD1 matches 10 bases. The CDR3 has 14 amino acids. Germline assignment: CDR1 SSHAT and CDR2 FNYEAQ (reference sequence). The CDR3 is CASSKDRGQETEYF. CDR3 nucleotides: TGTGCTAGCAGCAAAGACAGGGGGCAAGAGACCGAGTACTTC.

This clonotype was counted between two and nine times. The CDR3 sequence is CATSRDYNTRGGDEQFF. CDR3 sequence (DNA): TGTGCCACCAGCAGAGATTATAATACGAGGGGGGGCGATGAGCAGTTCTTC. The rearrangement links TRBV15 to TRBJ2-1; TRBD2 is a possible D gene (7 bases). Trimming cost V 0 bases and J 8 bases, with 20 bases left between them. This CDR3 is 17 amino acids long. CDR1 is LNHNV and CDR2 is YYDKDF in the germline V gene (reference sequence).

The chain recombines TRBV10-3 with TRBJ2-5; D not certain. The J call is in doubt because the DNA end fits TRBJ2-7 better. The CDR3 spans 14 residues. CDR1 is ENHRY, CDR2 SYGVKD, per germline. CDR3 amino acids: CAISEDWRNYEQYF. CDR3 sequence (DNA): TGTGCCATCAGTGAGGACTGGAGAAACTACGAGCAGTACTTC.

In regard to this clonotype: Just one base apart from a much larger clone, this may be a read error. This chain joins TRBV5-1 and TRBJ2-5; 9 nucleotides align to TRBD1. The CDR3 has 16 residues. Germline V gene data show CDR1 as SGHRS and CDR2 as YFSETQ. V trimming: 0 bases; J trimming: 11 bases; junction bases outside the gene matches: 14. The CDR3 is CASSLEVGQGSGEQYF. The CDR3 DNA sequence: TGCGCCAGCAGCTTGGAAGTGGGACAGGGATCTGGTGAGCAGTACTTC.

This clonotype showed up just once. The V and J genes are TRBV10-3 and TRBJ2-4, with 9 bases lining up with TRBD1. The last part of the DNA fits TRBJ2-5 better; the J call may be wrong. Germline V lookup: CDR1 ENHRY, CDR2 SYGVKD. The CDR3 is made up of 15 amino acids. This CDR3 is CAISTGGPSQETQYF. The CDR3 coding sequence is TGTGCCATCAGCACAGGGGGCCCTAGTCAAGAGACCCAGTACTTC.

The rearrangement uses TRBV20-1 and TRBJ1-3; D might be TRBD1 (5 bases). The CDR3 is 15 residues long. Germline CDR1 and CDR2: DFQATT and SNEGSKA (reference sequence). Trimming shortened V by 3 bases and J by 0 bases, and 12 bases separated the two germline ends. The CDR3 loop reads CSASLDSNSGNTIYF. CDR3 bases: TGCAGTGCTAGCCTCGACAGCAACTCTGGAAACACCATATATTTT.

The chain links TRBV6-2 or TRBV6-3 to TRBJ1-4, with 7 bases fitting TRBD1. Germline V gives CDR1 MNHEY, CDR2 SVGEGT. The CDR3 is 14 residues long. V dropped 8 bases and J dropped 0; count of bases not matched to a gene: 3. CDR3 nucleotides: TGTGCCAGCGGCCAGGGGGCAACTAATGAAAAACTGTTTTTT. Protein product: CASGQGATNEKLFF.

The chain couples TRBV20-1 to TRBJ2-1; D perhaps matches TRBD2 (5 bases). The CDR3 runs to 17 residues. Germline CDR1 reads DFQATT; CDR2 reads SNEGSKA (reference sequence). Trimming cost V 0 bases and J 0 bases, with 15 bases left between them. Here the CDR3 reads CSARDSPGTSSYNEQFF. The CDR3 DNA reads TGCAGTGCTAGAGATTCTCCGGGAACGAGCTCCTACAATGAGCAGTTCTTC.

The V call is TRBV20-1, the J call TRBJ2-1; tentatively, D is TRBD2 (6 bases). The CDR3 sequence is 16 residues long. CDR1 and CDR2 (germline): DFQATT, SNEGSKA (reference sequence). V gave up 5 bases and J gave up 0 bases, with 17 bases separating them. The CDR3 region is CSAVDRDGSSYNEQFF. The CDR3 region has the DNA TGCAGTGCTGTCGACCGGGACGGGAGCTCCTACAATGAGCAGTTCTTC.

This clonotype was detected a few times. The chain has TRBV6-6 and TRBJ2-1; D is uncertain. Near its end, the DNA agrees better with TRBJ2-7, so the J call may be wrong. Germline V gene sequence: CDR1 MNHNY, CDR2 SVGAGI (reference sequence). The CDR3 contains 11 residues. CDR3 sequence (DNA): TGTGCCAGCAGTGATTACAATGAGCAGTACTTC. Its protein is CASSDYNEQYF.

This clonotype was detected a few times. The CDR3, as DNA: TGTGCCAGCAGTGAAGTTCTTCCTAGCGGGAAATCCAATGAGCAGTTCTTC. Protein sequence: CASSEVLPSGKSNEQFF. J is TRBJ2-1 and V is TRBV2, with TRBD2 identical over 9 bases. The CDR3 is 17 amino acids. Germline V gene data show CDR1 as SNHLY and CDR2 as FYNNEI. V lost 1 base and J lost 6; bases outside the gene matches: 10.

The chain joins TRBV20-1 to TRBJ1-5; 8 nucleotides match TRBD1. Germline lookup yields CDR1 DFQATT and CDR2 SNEGSKA (reference sequence). V was pared by 6 bases and J by 7 bases, with 11 bases of the junction left unmatched. The CDR3 is 14 residues long. The CDR3 sequence is CSAIIQGADQPQHF. Here the CDR3 DNA reads TGCAGTGCCATAATCCAGGGGGCGGACCAGCCCCAGCATTTT.

This chain connects TRBV5-6 to TRBJ2-1; 7 bases are a match to TRBD2. The CDR3 is 16 amino acids. With 4 bases clipped from V and 8 bases from J, the junction kept 15 bases outside the gene matches. Germline V gene sequence: CDR1 SGHDT, CDR2 YYEEEE. The CDR3 reads CASSLPRAGSGDEQFF. The CDR3 DNA follows: TGTGCCAGCAGCCTGCCTCGGGCGGGAAGCGGGGATGAGCAGTTCTTC. Complete variable domain (other parts from reference TRBV5-6 and TRBJ2-1): DAGVTQSPTHLIKTRGQQVTLRCSPKSGHDTVSWYQQALGQGPQFIFQYYEEEERQRGNFPDRFSGHQFPNYSSELNVNALLLGDSALYLCASSLPRAGSGDEQFFGPGTRLTVL.

The chain uses TRBV27 and TRBJ2-7, with no clear D. The CDR3 spans 15 residues. The V gene's germline CDR1 is MNHEY and CDR2 SMNVEV (reference sequence). Between the trimmed V and J ends, which lost 6 bases and 1 base, there was a span of 16 bases. The CDR3 region is CASRGWAMASYEQYF. DNA of the CDR3: TGTGCCAGCAGGGGCTGGGCAATGGCGTCCTACGAGCAGTACTTC.

On this clonotype: This may come from a read error, since a much larger clone is one base off. V and J are TRBV29-1 and TRBJ2-6, with D possibly being TRBD1 or TRBD2 (5 bases each). Germline loops: CDR1 SQVTM, CDR2 ANQGSEA. The CDR3 has 14 residues. This CDR3 is CSVEAGSGADVLTF. CDR3 nucleotide sequence: TGCAGCGTTGAAGCGGGATCTGGGGCCGACGTCCTGACTTTC.

The gene calls are TRBV30 and TRBJ2-4, with 9 nucleotides matching TRBD2. The DNA end lines up better with TRBJ2-7; the J call may be wrong. The CDR3 runs 15 residues. Germline V gene data show CDR1 as GTSNPN and CDR2 as SVGIG (reference sequence). The CDR3 sequence: CAWSVLAGGPYEQYF. Written as DNA, the CDR3 is TGTGCCTGGAGTGTACTGGCGGGAGGGCCCTACGAGCAGTACTTC.

This clonotype appeared once. One junction end disagrees with the germline gene, perhaps due to a read error. The chain is built from TRBV7-3 and TRBJ2-3; D gene uncertain. The CDR3 covers 14 residues. CDR1 and CDR2 from the germline V gene are SGHTA and FQGTGA. For the CDR3, the DNA is TGTGCCAGCAGCGTAACGGTCAATTCAGATACGCAGTATTTT. Protein: CASSVTVNSDTQYF. Full variable domain (remainder filled in from reference TRBV7-3 and TRBJ2-3): GAGVSQTPSNKVTEKGKYVELRCDPISGHTALYWYRQSLGQGPEFLIYFQGTGAADDSGLPNDRFFAVRPEGSVSTLKIQRTERGDSAVYLCASSVTVNSDTQYFGPGTRLTVL.

The chain couples TRBV20-1 to TRBJ1-6; possibly TRBD1 for D (5 bases). V was trimmed by 0 bases and J by 10 bases, leaving 13 bases between them. CDR1 and CDR2 from the germline V gene are DFQATT and SNEGSKA (reference sequence). The CDR3 contains 14 residues. CDR3 in amino acids: CSARDIGDRSPLHF. In DNA form, the CDR3 reads TGCAGTGCTAGAGATATAGGGGATCGGTCACCCCTCCACTTT.

This clonotype was found many times. In DNA form, the CDR3 reads TGCAGCGTGGGGCCAGGAACGTTAGAGACCCAGTACTTC. It specifies CSVGPGTLETQYF. The rearrangement links TRBV29-1 to TRBJ2-5; possibly TRBD1 for D (5 bases). With 6 bases removed from V and 4 bases from J, the gap between germline ends came to 15 bases. The germline CDR1 and CDR2 sequences are SQVTM and ANQGSEA. The CDR3 sequence is 13 residues long.

V usage is TRBV28 and J usage is TRBJ2-7; possible D gene TRBD2, 5 bases. The V and J ends lost 2 bases and 3 bases respectively, with 11 bases between them. This CDR3 contains 14 residues. The germline V gene has CDR1 MDHEN and CDR2 SYDVKM. For the CDR3, the DNA is TGTGCCAGCAGTTTACGGCTCGGAGGCTACGAGCAGTACTTC. Translation gives CASSLRLGGYEQYF.

This clonotype was picked up many times. The DNA of the CDR3 is TGCAGTGCTAAGACAGGGGGACTCTACGAGCAGTACTTC. Amino acids: CSAKTGGLYEQYF. The V call is TRBV20-1, the J call TRBJ2-7, with 9 bases identical to TRBD1. Trimming at V came to 4 bases and at J to 3 bases, leaving 4 bases not matched to a gene. CDR3 length: 13 residues. Germline CDR1 reads DFQATT; CDR2 reads SNEGSKA (reference sequence).

In its sample, this clonotype was seen many times. The gene calls are TRBV20-1 and TRBJ2-5, with a weak D call TRBD1 (6 bases). CDR1 and CDR2 from the germline V gene are DFQATT and SNEGSKA (reference sequence). CDR3 size: 14 residues. With 5 bases removed from V and 1 base from J, the gap between germline ends came to 14 bases. DNA of the CDR3: TGCAGTGCTGGCGCGGACAGCCTCCAAGAGACCCAGTACTTC. It translates to CSAGADSLQETQYF.

V usage is TRBV27 and J usage is TRBJ2-3; TRBD1 is a possible D gene (7 bases). Germline V gene lookup returns CDR1 MNHEY and CDR2 SMNVEV (reference sequence). V lost 3 bases and J 5 bases, leaving 12 bases between the germline ends. This CDR3 has 14 amino acids. CDR3 amino acids: CASSLRQGGDTQYF. CDR3 sequence (DNA): TGTGCCAGCAGTTTGAGGCAGGGGGGAGATACGCAGTATTTT.

The J gene is TRBJ2-3, the V gene TRBV7-3; D ambiguous. Germline V lookup: CDR1 SGHTA, CDR2 FQGTGA. The V end was cut by 1 base, the J end by 4 bases, with 6 bases between. The CDR3 contains 13 residues. CDR3 DNA sequence: TGTGCCAGCAGCTTAAATCAGGCAGATACGCAGTATTTT. Translated: CASSLNQADTQYF.

The gene calls are TRBV27 and TRBJ2-7; 12 bases agree with TRBD2. The J call may not be correct, given that the DNA end is closer to TRBJ2-5. The CDR3 loop spans 15 amino acids. Germline CDR1 reads MNHEY; CDR2 reads SMNVEV (reference sequence). For the CDR3, the DNA is TGTGCCAGCAGCGGGACTAGCGGGCCTCTGAGGACCCAGTACTTC. It encodes CASSGTSGPLRTQYF.